Here is one TCR beta chain with its context. The antigen this receptor binds is unknown. Base-call qualities are not available, and no considerably larger clone is one nucleotide away. CDR1 and CDR2, looked up from the germline V gene, are MDHEN and SYDVKM. Between the V and J ends, shortened by 2 bases and 1 base respectively, the junction contains 11 bases. Reading from cysteine to phenylalanine, the CDR3 counts 15 amino acids. Kept here is only the CDR3 DNA, which spans 45 bases and is read in frame from base 1. The Qiagen DNeasy kit was used to extract genomic DNA both from unsorted PBMCs and from the negatively selected CD4+ and CD8+ fractions. TCR beta CDR3 regions were subjected to amplification by immunoSEQ multiplex PCR with primers that anneal to V and J segments. Amplification bias was minimized using a synthetic immune receptor repertoire, and residual bias was removed computationally after sequencing. Per the original workflow: Custom Python scripts were used to quantify repertoire diversity as the Shannon entropy index. Unsorted, CD4+ and CD8+ repertoires were examined separately, except in combined analyses, for which CD4+ and CD8+ sequences were merged in silico. Clonal expansion was defined as a frequency increase of at least 2-fold after treatment compared with C1D1, and clones undetected at baseline were assigned a pseudocount of 0.5. Singleton clones were defined as clones with 0 or 1 copy at C1D1, and non-singleton clones were defined as clones with 2 or more copies. Clones expanded in unsorted samples were assigned a CD4+, CD8+ or unknown annotation through matching of protein sequences in sorted samples from the same patient. Wilcoxon tests on paired samples were used to test changes in diversity from C1D1 to C4D1. What TCRdb holds here is the immuneACCESS table cut down to in-frame rearrangements. Part of the clones is not present; checked against another copy, under half of the missing clones reflect an unresolved V gene, and the others are unexplained. The V and J calls and clone size are taken from that table; D and trimming were inferred from the DNA. This sample has around 26,000 clones in its table, and around 81% of those were observed once. The ten largest clonotypes hold around a fifth of the sample.

The source of the sample is a study of PD-1 blockade in classical Hodgkin lymphoma (dated by TCRdb to between 2020 and 2021). For context, the study as a whole: Nivolumab dosing was 3 mg/kg intravenously every 2 weeks, continuing until either disease progression or unacceptable toxicity. To define a peripheral blood immune signature of response to PD-1 blockade in classical Hodgkin lymphoma, the study combined TCR beta sequencing with CyTOF.

The time point label corresponds to: cycle 2 day 1 (C2D1) of nivolumab. Every trial patient had relapsed following autologous stem cell transplantation, and prior brentuximab vedotin exposure was what differed among cohorts A, B and C. A total of around 60 patients with relapsed/refractory classical Hodgkin lymphoma made up the trial cohort, and each patient's best overall response was complete response, partial response or progressive disease. In the multi-cohort phase II CheckMate 205 trial, trial patients received single-agent nivolumab. An independent review committee assessed best overall response by applying the 2007 International Working Group response criteria. Trial PBMCs were collected just before the start of nivolumab (C1D1) and during therapy at cycle 2 day 1 and cycle 4 day 1. Peripheral blood was collected in 8 mL Vacutainer Cell Preparation Tubes, from which PBMCs were isolated by centrifugation and then cryopreserved.

Broad study findings and their caveats: Diversity was lower in patients who began nivolumab less than 1 year after ASCT, so these patients were left out of later analyses to avoid confounding by immune reconstitution. Baseline TCR diversity was reported as lower in newly diagnosed patients than in healthy donors, and lower still in relapsed/refractory patients. By C4D1, a significant rise was seen in CD4+ TCR diversity but not in CD8+ TCR diversity (p=0.0027 vs p=0.16), and the rise was most apparent among complete responders (p=0.02). Only a single clinical trial cohort was studied, and what caused the repertoire differences, possibly disease activity or prior therapy, remained undefined. Trial patients with a complete response had baseline diversity similar to that of newly diagnosed patients, while partial responders and progressors had significantly lower diversity.

The sequence is built from TRBV28 and TRBJ1-2; confidence is insufficient to name the D gene. This receptor was identified in a human donor with classical Hodgkin lymphoma. Sample: peripheral blood mononuclear cells (PBMCs), taken before the second cycle of nivolumab. CDR3 loop: CASSLVRGNNYGYTF. The nucleotide sequence reads as follows: TGTGCCAGCAGTTTAGTCCGGGGTAATAACTATGGCTACACCTTC.